This T cell receptor beta chain was sequenced during a study of blood T cell repertoires in COVID-19. Study context: Acute and convalescent COVID-19 specimens originated in the United States, Italy and Spain.

Participant-given clinical history determined each cohort assignment. V was pared by 6 bases and J by 0 bases, with 12 bases between. The CDR3 runs to 14 residues. Germline V gene sequence: CDR1 SQVTM, CDR2 ANQGSEA. Authors' methods: It was from reference gene primer amplification that nucleated cell counts were estimated. TCRdb keeps only in-frame clones here, not all; method: immunoSEQ multiplex PCR. That table gives V, J and clone size, and the DNA gave D and trimming. The sample lists 300,000 to 400,000 clones; approximately 86% were seen once. The chain carries TRBV29-1 and TRBJ2-1; D perhaps matches TRBD2 (6 bases). The sample comprised PBMCs or T cells enriched from blood (not recorded which). The receptor's source is a woman between 40 and 55 years old with acute COVID-19. The CDR3 bases are TGCAGCGTCAAGAGGAGGGGCTCCTACAATGAGCAGTTCTTC. This gives the protein CSVKRRGSYNEQFF.